Each of the 24 T cell receptor beta chains below was sequenced from the same sample in a study of technical replicates of blood from a few donors. Libraries were prepared by immunoSEQ multiplex PCR; TCRdb keeps only in-frame clonotypes and omits some of them. The sample records about 97,000 clones, 96% being singletons. Specimen: T cells isolated from PBMCs. These receptors were obtained from a human donor in good health.

This sequence joins TRBV19 and TRBJ2-2, with 7 nucleotides matching TRBD1. The V gene's germline CDR1 is LNHDA and CDR2 SQIVND (reference sequence). V was pared by 7 bases and J by 4 bases, with 9 bases of the junction left unmatched. The CDR3 contains 15 residues. The CDR3 bases are TGTGCCAGTATCCCAAGGGGGCCGGGCACCGGGGAGCTGTTTTTT. Translating it yields CASIPRGPGTGELFF.

The J gene is TRBJ2-7, the V gene TRBV5-1, with D perhaps TRBD1 (6 bases). V dropped 0 bases and J dropped 5 bases, with 12 bases sitting between them. There are 14 residues in the CDR3. CDR1 is SGHRS, CDR2 YFSETQ, per germline. CDR3 residues: CASSLGQGMDEQYF. DNA of the CDR3: TGCGCCAGCAGCTTGGGGCAGGGGATGGACGAGCAGTACTTC.

This rearrangement joins TRBV4-1 to TRBJ2-5, with 7 positions matching TRBD1. Unmatched junction bases numbered 8, after V lost 5 bases and J lost 2 bases. Per the germline V gene, CDR1 is MGHRA and CDR2 is YSYEKL. This CDR3 contains 15 residues. CDR3: CASSYRDSTQETQYF. The CDR3, as DNA: TGCGCCAGCAGCTACCGGGACAGTACTCAAGAGACCCAGTACTTC.

This clone was recorded once. This rearrangement joins TRBV19 to TRBJ2-3; D is possibly TRBD2 (6 bases). V lost 1 base and J lost 2, with 7 bases in between. This CDR3 comprises 14 residues. From germline, CDR1 is LNHDA and CDR2 SQIVND (reference sequence). The CDR3: CASSIVAVTDTQYF. The CDR3 nucleotides are TGTGCCAGTAGTATAGTAGCGGTCACAGATACGCAGTATTTT.

The chain carries TRBV18 and TRBJ2-7; TRBD2 might be the D (6 bases). This CDR3 has 14 residues. With 3 bases removed from V and 6 bases from J, the gap between germline ends came to 15 bases. Germline V lookup: CDR1 KGHSH, CDR2 LQKENI. CDR3 amino acids: CASSPTPGRLEQYF. Written as DNA, the CDR3 is TGTGCCAGCTCACCGACGCCAGGGAGGCTCGAGCAGTACTTC.

The chain has TRBV6-6 and TRBJ2-1; D is uncertain. CDR3 length: 13 amino acids. Germline V lookup: CDR1 MNHNY, CDR2 SVGAGI (reference sequence). Trimming took off 11 bases at V and 5 bases at J, with 16 bases between the two ends. CDR3: CAGSVERNNEQFF. The CDR3 DNA is TGTGCCGGATCGGTTGAGAGGAACAATGAGCAGTTCTTC.

This sequence joins TRBV28 and TRBJ2-1, with 7 bases lining up with TRBD2. Germline assignment: CDR1 MDHEN and CDR2 SYDVKM. The CDR3 is made up of 14 amino acids. The junction had 11 bases not matched to a gene; V was cut back by 8 bases and J by 7 bases. This CDR3 is CASSEGREINEQFF. As DNA, the CDR3 is TGTGCCAGCTCCGAAGGGCGGGAGATTAATGAGCAGTTCTTC.

This chain connects TRBV27 to TRBJ2-5; 9 nucleotides align to TRBD1. CDR1 and CDR2 (germline): MNHEY, SMNVEV (reference sequence). The CDR3 runs to 15 residues. V trimming: 2 bases; J trimming: 4 bases; junction bases outside the gene matches: 5. The CDR3 is CASSLDRGLGETQYF. The CDR3 DNA reads as TGTGCCAGCAGTTTAGACAGGGGGTTAGGAGAGACCCAGTACTTC.

With respect to this clone: The junction differs from germline at one of its ends, possibly a read error. V is TRBV27 and J is TRBJ1-4, with D possibly matching TRBD1 (5 bases). Germline loops: CDR1 MNHEY, CDR2 SMNVEV (reference sequence). The CDR3 runs 15 residues. As DNA, the CDR3 is TGTGCCACCAGTCGACTTCAGGGCCACAATGAAAAACTGTTTTTT. This encodes CATSRLQGHNEKLFF.

This clone was seen only once. This chain links TRBV7-8 with TRBJ2-4; D perhaps matches TRBD2 (6 bases). This CDR3 has 18 residues. Trimming took 2 bases from V and 0 from J, leaving 17 bases between them. Germline CDR1 is SGHVS and CDR2 is FQNEAQ. The CDR3 spells CASSLLPSDIPAKNIQYF. As DNA, the CDR3 is TGTGCCAGCAGCTTACTCCCTAGCGACATACCAGCCAAAAACATTCAGTACTTC.

The gene calls are TRBV27 and TRBJ1-4, with unresolved D. The CDR3 contains 13 residues. Germline CDR1 reads MNHEY; CDR2 reads SMNVEV (reference sequence). V dropped 6 bases and J dropped 5 bases, with 10 bases sitting between them. The CDR3 nucleotides read TGTGCCAGCAGCCCGGGATCAAATGAAAAACTGTTTTTT. This codes for CASSPGSNEKLFF.

The chain links TRBV13 to TRBJ1-1; D ambiguous. Trimming removed 3 bases at V and 3 bases at J, with 11 bases between. Germline loops: CDR1 PRHDT, CDR2 FYEKMQ (reference sequence). The CDR3 runs to 14 residues. The CDR3 coding sequence is TGTGCCAGCAGCTTGCGAGAGACTTACACTGAAGCTTTCTTT. The encoded protein is CASSLRETYTEAFF.

The chain is built from TRBV5-4 and TRBJ2-3; 9 bases are a match to TRBD2. The CDR3 has 16 amino acids. The germline V gene has CDR1 SGHNT and CDR2 YYREEE (reference sequence). With V trimmed by 4 bases and J by 3 bases, 9 bases remained unmatched. The CDR3 here is CASSHWGLAPTDTQYF. The DNA for the CDR3 is TGTGCCAGCAGCCACTGGGGACTAGCACCAACAGATACGCAGTATTTT.

This clone was seen just once. This chain uses TRBV27 with TRBJ1-1; D unclear. The CDR3 spans 13 residues. Germline V gives CDR1 MNHEY, CDR2 SMNVEV (reference sequence). Trimming left V 1 base short and J 1 base short, with 4 bases between. The CDR3 reads CASSLYRNTEAFF. CDR3 bases: TGTGCCAGCAGTTTATACAGGAACACTGAAGCTTTCTTT.

The CDR3 loop is CASSYGTGYEKLFF. The DNA of the CDR3 is TGTGCCAGCAGCTACGGGACAGGGTATGAAAAACTGTTTTTT. This chain connects TRBV7-9 to TRBJ1-4; TRBD1 matches at 9 bases. This CDR3 has 14 residues. Germline V lookup: CDR1 SEHNR, CDR2 FQNEAQ (reference sequence). The V gene end was trimmed by 4 bases and the J gene end by 6 bases; junction bases not matched to a gene: 3.

The V gene is TRBV18, the J gene TRBJ2-7, with 8 bases aligning to TRBD1. Trimming took 3 bases from V and 1 from J; bases not matched to a gene: 2. The CDR3 length is 14 residues. CDR1 and CDR2 (germline): KGHSH, LQKENI. In DNA form, the CDR3 reads TGTGCCAGCTCACCTCGGACAGGGTCCTACGAGCAGTACTTC. Its protein is CASSPRTGSYEQYF.

The rearrangement links TRBV7-2 to TRBJ2-7, with D maybe TRBD1 (5 bases). V lost 6 bases and J 2 bases, leaving 17 bases between the germline ends. The CDR3 consists of 15 residues. Germline values: CDR1 SGHTA, CDR2 FQGNSA. The chain's CDR3 is CASRVGVAETYEQYF. The CDR3 DNA is TGTGCCAGCAGAGTAGGGGTAGCAGAAACCTACGAGCAGTACTTC.

The gene calls are TRBV6-4 and TRBJ2-3, with D possibly matching TRBD2 (6 bases). V lost 4 bases and J 3 bases, leaving 17 bases between the germline ends. This CDR3 region has 16 residues. Germline CDR1 reads MRHNA; CDR2 reads SNTAGT. The CDR3 is CASSGSSGVGTDTQYF. The DNA of the CDR3 is TGTGCCAGCAGTGGGTCATCGGGAGTGGGGACAGATACGCAGTATTTT.

The gene calls are TRBV28 and TRBJ1-2, with D possibly matching TRBD1 (5 bases). The germline gives CDR1 MDHEN, CDR2 SYDVKM. The CDR3 loop spans 13 amino acids. V was pared by 4 bases and J by 5 bases, with 11 bases between. The CDR3 protein is CASSWQGGYGYTF. The CDR3 DNA reads as TGTGCCAGCAGTTGGCAGGGAGGGTATGGCTACACCTTC.

In this sample, this clone turned up once. The chain's CDR3 is CASSLWDRGEYEQYF. Written as DNA, the CDR3 is TGTGCCAGCAGCTTGTGGGACAGGGGAGAATACGAGCAGTACTTC. V usage is TRBV5-5 and J usage is TRBJ2-7, with TRBD1 matching 10 bases. V shed 1 base, J shed 4 bases, and the junction held 5 bases outside the gene matches. The CDR3 is 15 amino acids. Looked up from germline, CDR1 is SGHKS and CDR2 is YYEKEE (reference sequence).

This rearrangement joins TRBV28 to TRBJ2-7; D not certain. Germline lookup yields CDR1 MDHEN and CDR2 SYDVKM. The germline V and J ends were trimmed by 3 bases and 7 bases, with 10 bases remaining between them. This CDR3 has 12 amino acids. DNA of the CDR3: TGTGCCAGCAGTTTCCCAGGCGTGGAGCAGTACTTC. Translated: CASSFPGVEQYF.

The rearrangement links TRBV7-2 to TRBJ1-3; D is unclear. V was cut by 1 base and J by 3 bases, with 10 bases left in between. The CDR3 has 15 residues. Germline values: CDR1 SGHTA, CDR2 FQGNSA. CDR3 nucleotides: TGTGCCAGCAGCTTAGGATCGAACATTGGAAACACCATATATTTT. Its translation is CASSLGSNIGNTIYF.

The V and J genes are TRBV11-3 and TRBJ2-1; possibly TRBD2 for D (6 bases). The CDR3 is 12 residues long. Trimming shortened V by 3 bases and J by 9 bases, and 9 bases separated the two germline ends. Germline V gene data show CDR1 as SGHNT and CDR2 as YENEEA. Here the CDR3 reads CASSFRGGEQFF. The CDR3 DNA is TGTGCCAGCAGCTTTAGGGGAGGTGAGCAGTTCTTC.

This chain links TRBV9 with TRBJ2-7; possibly TRBD1 for D (5 bases). CDR1 SGDLS and CDR2 YYNGEE come from the germline V gene. V lost 1 base and J 3 bases, leaving 14 bases between the germline ends. The CDR3 is made up of 15 amino acids. The CDR3 loop is CASSVRQSLLYEQYF. DNA for the CDR3: TGTGCCAGCAGCGTAAGACAGAGTTTACTCTACGAGCAGTACTTC.